This entry lists 19 T cell receptor beta chains sequenced from one sample in a study of OX40 agonist ivuxolimab in advanced cancers. The library was built by means of the immunoSEQ multiplex PCR assay. Not all clones reach the TCRdb copy of this immuneACCESS table, which keeps in-frame sequences only. Checked studies attribute under half of the gap to unresolved V genes and leave the rest unexplained. The sample contains 65,000 to 100,000 clones, roughly 88% of them found a single time. The ten largest clones capture roughly 0.32% of the sample. Sequencing used CD4+ or CD8+ T cells sorted from blood, obtained in a trial of the OX40 agonist ivuxolimab. The receptors here all came from an adult with an advanced solid tumor such as melanoma, head and neck, liver or kidney cancer.

The rearrangement uses TRBV2 and TRBJ1-1, with D unresolved. Per the germline V gene, CDR1 is SNHLY and CDR2 is FYNNEI. This CDR3 has 12 residues. V was clipped by 7 bases and J by 0 bases, with 6 bases between them. Written as DNA, the CDR3 is TGTGCCAGCATTTCAGTGAACACTGAAGCTTTCTTT. Protein: CASISVNTEAFF.

Here the CDR3 DNA reads TGTGCCAGCAGTGCTGCAGGAATTTACGAGCAGTACTTC. This sequence encodes CASSAAGIYEQYF. The V and J genes are TRBV25-1 and TRBJ2-7; no definite D call. The V gene's germline CDR1 is MGHDK and CDR2 SYGVNS. The CDR3 has 13 amino acids. The ends were cut back, 4 bases at V and 4 bases at J, with 11 bases in the middle.

This chain links TRBV10-2 with TRBJ1-4, with D unclear. From germline, CDR1 is WSHSY and CDR2 SAAADI. The length of the CDR3 is 15 residues. Trimming took off 4 bases at V and 0 bases at J, with 9 bases between the two ends. Here the CDR3 DNA reads TGCGCCAGCAGTGCCAGCAGAGCAACTAATGAAAAACTGTTTTTT. Encoded protein: CASSASRATNEKLFF.

V gene TRBV6-6 combines with J gene TRBJ1-2; possible D gene TRBD1, 5 bases. The CDR3 sequence is 13 residues long. Trimming removed 2 bases at V and 5 bases at J, with 9 bases between. Per germline, CDR1 MNHNY and CDR2 SVGAGI (reference sequence). The CDR3 DNA reads TGTGCCAGCAGTTACCGGTCAGGGTATGGCTACACCTTC. It encodes CASSYRSGYGYTF.

With respect to this clone: The identical CDR3 is also encoded by other nucleotide sequences in the sample. The chain is built from TRBV2 and TRBJ2-1, with 8 bases that match TRBD1. This CDR3 region has 13 residues. V shed 5 bases and J 6 bases; nucleotides not matched to a gene: 3. CDR1 SNHLY and CDR2 FYNNEI come from the germline V gene. The CDR3 region is CASSLTGVNEQFF. CDR3 nucleotides: TGTGCCAGCAGTCTGACAGGGGTCAATGAGCAGTTCTTC.

This chain links TRBV5-1 with TRBJ2-3; 15 bases are a match to TRBD2. The CDR3 has 17 residues. The V gene's germline CDR1 is SGHRS and CDR2 YFSETQ. The V segment lost 5 bases and the J segment 3 bases; nucleotides outside the gene matches: 7. CDR3 sequence: CASSIGTSGGRTDTQYF. CDR3 coding DNA: TGCGCCAGCAGTATAGGGACTAGCGGGGGGCGGACAGATACGCAGTATTTT. The complete variable domain, with remaining parts taken from reference TRBV5-1 and TRBJ2-3, reads KAGVTQTPRYLIKTRGQQVTLSCSPISGHRSVSWYQQTPGQGLQFLFEYFSETQRNKGNFPGRFSGRQFSNSRSEMNVSTLELGDSALYLCASSIGTSGGRTDTQYFGPGTRLTVL.

The CDR3 reads CAWRGTPSQETQYF. The DNA for the CDR3 is TGTGCCTGGAGGGGGACTCCATCACAAGAGACCCAGTACTTC. The chain carries TRBV30 and TRBJ2-5; D is perhaps TRBD2 (6 bases). The CDR3 loop spans 14 amino acids. Trimming took 3 bases from V and 2 from J, leaving 13 bases between them. Germline CDR1 GTSNPN, CDR2 SVGIG (reference sequence).

This chain joins TRBV5-1 and TRBJ1-1; D is ambiguous. The CDR3 runs to 13 residues. The germline gives CDR1 SGHRS, CDR2 YFSETQ. Trimming took off 5 bases at V and 2 bases at J, with 10 bases between the two ends. CDR3 in DNA: TGCGCCAGCAGTTTCTTCGATAACACTGAAGCTTTCTTT. It specifies CASSFFDNTEAFF.

The CDR3 sequence is CASSVEVAGNTIYF. For the CDR3, the DNA is TGTGCCAGCAGTGTAGAGGTGGCCGGAAACACCATATATTTT. The chain is built from TRBV2 and TRBJ1-3; D is unclear. Germline assignment: CDR1 SNHLY and CDR2 FYNNEI. Trimming took 4 bases from V and 4 from J, leaving 11 bases between them. This CDR3 has 14 amino acids.

The chain combines TRBV28 with TRBJ2-4; a weak D match, TRBD2 (5 bases). V shed 4 bases and J shed 1 base, with 14 bases lying between them. The CDR3 has 16 residues. Germline V gene data show CDR1 as MDHEN and CDR2 as SYDVKM. CDR3 nucleotide sequence: TGTGCCAGCAGTTCGGCCCGACGAGGGGCCAAAAACATTCAGTACTTC. Translating it yields CASSSARRGAKNIQYF.

J is TRBJ2-7 and V is TRBV30; weak D call: TRBD1 (6 bases). The CDR3 length is 14 residues. Germline CDR1 GTSNPN, CDR2 SVGIG (reference sequence). Trimming left V 5 bases short and J 5 bases short, with 19 bases between. The CDR3 DNA follows: TGTGCCTGGGAAGGGGGACGGGGATTGGACGAGCAGTACTTC. Protein sequence: CAWEGGRGLDEQYF.

The V gene is TRBV7-2, the J gene TRBJ2-3; 8 bases line up with TRBD2. The germline V gene encodes CDR1 SGHTA and CDR2 FQGNSA. J was trimmed by 5 bases and V by 5 bases; bases with no gene match: 18. This CDR3 comprises 18 residues. The CDR3 here is CASSQGPYRGGRKDTQYF. CDR3 DNA sequence: TGTGCCAGCAGCCAAGGCCCCTACCGGGGGGGCCGTAAAGATACGCAGTATTTT.

The V gene is TRBV28, the J gene TRBJ1-1; possible D gene TRBD1, 6 bases. This CDR3 has 15 amino acids. Germline V gene sequence: CDR1 MDHEN, CDR2 SYDVKM. Trimming shortened V by 6 bases and J by 1 base, and 15 bases separated the two germline ends. CDR3 protein: CASSSKGGANTEAFF. In DNA, the CDR3 is TGTGCCAGCAGCTCAAAGGGGGGGGCGAACACTGAAGCTTTCTTT.

This clone was counted a few times. The rearrangement uses TRBV10-3 and TRBJ1-2; D ambiguous. Trimming took off 0 bases at V and 4 bases at J, with 6 bases between the two ends. Germline-derived CDR1 and CDR2 are ENHRY and SYGVKD. CDR3 length: 13 amino acids. DNA for the CDR3: TGTGCCATCAGTGAGTCGGATGTCTATGGCTACACCTTC. It yields the protein CAISESDVYGYTF.

The genes are TRBV19 and TRBJ2-1, with D hard to call. This CDR3 has 12 amino acids. The germline CDR1 and CDR2 sequences are LNHDA and SQIVND (reference sequence). V lost 6 bases, J lost 7 bases, and 10 bases lay in between. CDR3 DNA: TGTGCCAGTAGGGACCCCCTGAATGAGCAGTTCTTC. Its translation: CASRDPLNEQFF.

The chain carries TRBV5-1 and TRBJ2-7; D is undetermined. The CDR3 totals 12 residues. The V gene lost 1 base and the J gene lost 6 bases, with 8 bases spanning the gap. Germline CDR1 and CDR2: SGHRS and YFSETQ. The CDR3 sequence: CASSLCTGEQYV. The CDR3 bases are TGCGCCAGCAGCTTGTGTACGGGCGAGCAGTACGTC.

As DNA, the CDR3 is TGTGCCAGCAGCTTAGGAGGTGAAGCTTTCTTT. Translated: CASSLGGEAFF. The chain combines TRBV13 with TRBJ1-1; no firm D call. This CDR3 has 11 residues. V gave up 0 bases and J gave up 7 bases, with 3 bases separating them. Germline loops: CDR1 PRHDT, CDR2 FYEKMQ (reference sequence).

V usage is TRBV27 and J usage is TRBJ1-5, with TRBD1 identical over 7 bases. Trimming at V came to 5 bases and at J to 3 bases, leaving 13 bases not matched to a gene. Germline CDR1 is MNHEY and CDR2 is SMNVEV (reference sequence). The CDR3 runs to 17 residues. Written as DNA, the CDR3 is TGTGCCAGCAGTCCAATCCTCCAGGGGGTCAACAATCAGCCCCAGCATTTT. Translated: CASSPILQGVNNQPQHF.

The chain recombines TRBV6-5 with TRBJ1-1; D not certain. V lost 11 bases, J lost 0 bases, and 7 bases lay in between. Germline assignment: CDR1 MNHEY and CDR2 SVGAGI. CDR3 length equals 11 residues. CDR3 in DNA: TGTGCCTCTGGGGTGAACACTGAAGCTTTCTTT. Protein sequence: CASGVNTEAFF.